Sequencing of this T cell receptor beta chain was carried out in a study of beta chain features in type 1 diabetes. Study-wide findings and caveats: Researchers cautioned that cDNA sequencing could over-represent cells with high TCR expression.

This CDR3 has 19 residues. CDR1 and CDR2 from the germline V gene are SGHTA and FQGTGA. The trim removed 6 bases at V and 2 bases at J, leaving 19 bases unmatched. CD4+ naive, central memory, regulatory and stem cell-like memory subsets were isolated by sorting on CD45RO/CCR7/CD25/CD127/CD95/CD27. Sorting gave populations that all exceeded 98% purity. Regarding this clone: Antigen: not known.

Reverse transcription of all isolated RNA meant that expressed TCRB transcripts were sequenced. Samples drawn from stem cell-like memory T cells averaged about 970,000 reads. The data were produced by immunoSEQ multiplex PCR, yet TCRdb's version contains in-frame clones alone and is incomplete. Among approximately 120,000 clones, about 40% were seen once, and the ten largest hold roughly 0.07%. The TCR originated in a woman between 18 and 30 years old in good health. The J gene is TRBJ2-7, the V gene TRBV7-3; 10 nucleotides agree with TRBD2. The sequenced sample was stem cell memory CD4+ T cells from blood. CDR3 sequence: CASSPNSRGTSGNPYEQYF. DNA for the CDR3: TGTGCCAGCAGTCCGAACAGCCGAGGAACTAGCGGGAATCCCTACGAGCAGTACTTC.